The sequence of this T cell receptor (beta chain) was determined in a study of CD8 T cells in ankylosing spondylitis. CDR1 is SGHRS, CDR2 YFSETQ, per germline. The V segment lost 3 bases and the J segment 1 base; nucleotides outside the gene matches: 0. This CDR3 has 14 residues. One entry per CDR3 protein results from TCRdb running MiXCR on the 5' RACE reads. The table has 150,000 to 250,000 distinct CDR3 sequences, around 13% seen once. Ten or more counts support this clonotype. The chain links TRBV5-1 to TRBJ1-1; TRBD1 matches at 10 bases. The clonotype originates from a male donor with ankylosing spondylitis or in good health (not recorded which). Sample: blood, either unsorted or a sorted T cell fraction (not recorded which). The CDR3 DNA reads as TGCGCCAGCAGCTGGACAGGGGGGAACACTGAAGCTTTCTTT. It is translated as CASSWTGGNTEAFF.